These 10 T cell receptor beta chains originate from one sample sequenced in a study of shared clonotypes between healthy human individuals. Libraries were prepared by immunoSEQ multiplex PCR; TCRdb keeps only in-frame clonotypes and omits some of them. The sample holds 950,000 to 1,300,000 clones, roughly 75% seen once. The sample taken for sequencing was memory CD4+ T cells sorted from blood. Sample subset: CD45RA-negative fraction. The receptors derive from a man aged 18 to 29 in good health.

This clone was found a few times. The V and J genes are TRBV10-1 and TRBJ2-1; 8 bases match TRBD1. V dropped 6 bases and J dropped 10; count of bases not matched to a gene: 11. The germline CDR1 and CDR2 sequences are WNHNN and SYGVQD (reference sequence). This CDR3 is 14 amino acids long. CDR3 loop: CASSAKVTGAEQFF. The CDR3 DNA reads TGCGCCAGCAGCGCGAAGGTGACAGGGGCCGAGCAGTTCTTC.

The rearrangement uses TRBV9 and TRBJ2-5; a weak D match, TRBD2 (5 bases). Germline V CDR1 and CDR2: SGDLS, YYNGEE. V was trimmed by 3 bases and J by 5 bases, leaving 20 bases between them. CDR3 length equals 16 residues. In DNA, the CDR3 is TGTGCCAGCAGCGCGCCTGAGTTTGGCAAGCGGGAGACCCAGTACTTC. Residues: CASSAPEFGKRETQYF.

This clone was recorded a few times. The chain has TRBV19 and TRBJ1-1; maybe TRBD1 (6 bases). The CDR3 covers 12 residues. V was pared by 5 bases and J by 10 bases, with 14 bases between. The germline CDR1 and CDR2 sequences are LNHDA and SQIVND (reference sequence). CDR3 amino acids: CASSPDRQRAFF. The CDR3 DNA is TGTGCCAGTAGTCCCGACAGGCAACGAGCTTTCTTT.

J is TRBJ1-1 and V is TRBV10-1, with D tentatively TRBD1 (6 bases). CDR1 WNHNN and CDR2 SYGVQD come from the germline V gene (reference sequence). This CDR3 has 13 residues. V shed 0 bases and J shed 8 bases, with 10 bases lying between them. The CDR3 DNA is TGCGCCAGCAGTGAGTCGTTCGGACAGGAAGCTTTCTTT. Translation: CASSESFGQEAFF.

The CDR3, as DNA: TGTGCCTGGAGTACCGAGAGGACAGCTAACTATGGCTACACCTTC. Translation: CAWSTERTANYGYTF. V usage is TRBV30 and J usage is TRBJ1-2; the D gene is possibly TRBD1 (6 bases). The CDR3 has 15 residues. The V end lost 2 bases, the J end lost 0 bases, and 13 bases lay between the germline ends. Germline CDR1 GTSNPN, CDR2 SVGIG (reference sequence).

This clone has only a few counts. The V and J genes are TRBV6-1 and TRBJ1-5; possibly TRBD1 for D (6 bases). The V end was cut by 7 bases, the J end by 5 bases, with 18 bases between. The germline CDR1 and CDR2 sequences are MNHNS and SASEGT. The CDR3 contains 15 residues. CDR3 DNA: TGTGCCAGCACCCCACCTCAGACAGGTGATCAGCCCCAGCATTTT. Its protein product is CASTPPQTGDQPQHF.

This clone was counted a few times. CDR3 sequence (DNA): TGTGCCAGCAGCCAGGGACAGGGTTGGTCACCCCTCCACTTT. Translating it yields CASSQGQGWSPLHF. The chain has TRBV5-6 and TRBJ1-6; 9 bases match TRBD1. Germline V gene data show CDR1 as SGHDT and CDR2 as YYEEEE. V shed 4 bases and J 10 bases; nucleotides not matched to a gene: 6. CDR3 length equals 14 residues.

To note about this clone: Compared with germline, one end of the junction differs, possibly owing to a read error. CDR3 nucleotide sequence: TGTGCTAGCAGCCAAACAGGGAATCATGGCGAGCAGTACTTC. Its protein is CASSQTGNHGEQYF. The chain employs TRBV7-7 and TRBJ2-7, with a tentative D call TRBD1 (6 bases). The CDR3 spans 14 residues. Germline V CDR1 and CDR2: SSHAT, FNYEAQ (reference sequence).

The gene calls are TRBV4-1 and TRBJ2-1; 7 bases match TRBD2. CDR3 size: 16 residues. Germline lookup yields CDR1 MGHRA and CDR2 YSYEKL. J lost 2 bases, V lost 2 bases, and 6 bases had no gene match. This CDR3 reads CASSQPTSDPYNEQFF. Written as DNA, the CDR3 is TGCGCCAGCAGCCAACCTACTAGCGACCCCTACAATGAGCAGTTCTTC.

The CDR3 sequence: CASSSATSGEQYF. CDR3 nucleotides: TGTGCCAGCAGCTCGGCCACGTCGGGTGAGCAGTACTTC. V usage is TRBV7-2 and J usage is TRBJ2-7, with no clear D. Between the trimmed V and J ends, which lost 4 bases and 7 bases, there was a span of 14 bases. CDR3 size: 13 residues. Germline V lookup: CDR1 SGHTA, CDR2 FQGNSA.